Following are 17 T cell receptor beta chains from one sample sequenced in a study of cytomegalovirus exposure and HLA in healthy donors. Researchers ran the PCR with 60 Vbeta and 13 Jbeta primers. Sequencing was performed with immunoSEQ multiplex PCR; in TCRdb, only in-frame clones are kept and a portion is missing. The data show more than 150,000 clones, with more than 75% seen just once and 2% to 2.5% held by the top ten. The sequencing input was PBMCs. The origin of the receptors is a woman younger than 45 in good health and CMV-seropositive.

The chain has TRBV9 and TRBJ2-1, with TRBD2 identical over 13 bases. There are 19 residues in the CDR3. The ends lost 1 base at V and 8 bases at J; junction bases unmatched: 15. Germline assignment: CDR1 SGDLS and CDR2 YYNGEE. CDR3 DNA: TGTGCCAGCAGCGTAACGAGCTCACTAGCGGGGGGGGACGACGATGAGCAGTTCTTC. This sequence encodes CASSVTSSLAGGDDDEQFF.

This chain uses TRBV9 with TRBJ2-7, with 8 bases matching TRBD1. Germline V gene data show CDR1 as SGDLS and CDR2 as YYNGEE. Trimming took 3 bases from V and 6 from J; bases not matched to a gene: 5. CDR3 length equals 13 residues. The CDR3 nucleotides are TGTGCCAGCAGCGCGGGACAGGCAGGCGAGCAGTACTTC. This sequence encodes CASSAGQAGEQYF.

This clone was observed a few times. The gene calls are TRBV7-9 and TRBJ2-7; D gene uncertain. The length of the CDR3 is 13 residues. V lost 4 bases, J lost 4 bases, and 11 bases lay in between. Germline-derived CDR1 and CDR2 are SEHNR and FQNEAQ (reference sequence). The CDR3, as DNA: TGTGCCAGCAGCTCGGGTCGGATTTACGAGCAGTACTTC. As protein: CASSSGRIYEQYF.

The V gene is TRBV20-1, the J gene TRBJ2-5; D is undetermined. Trimming left V 6 bases short and J 0 bases short, with 5 bases between. Germline V lookup: CDR1 DFQATT, CDR2 SNEGSKA (reference sequence). The CDR3 runs to 11 residues. CDR3 DNA: TGCAGTGCCCGAGACCAAGAGACCCAGTACTTC. Protein product: CSARDQETQYF.

A few counts support this clone. The CDR3 DNA follows: TGTGCCAGCAGTGAAGCGTTTTTCGGGACACCGAACACCGGGGAGCTGTTTTTT. This sequence encodes CASSEAFFGTPNTGELFF. This rearrangement joins TRBV6-1 to TRBJ2-2; a possible D gene is TRBD1 (6 bases). This CDR3 region has 18 residues. V was pared by 0 bases and J by 0 bases, with 14 bases between. Germline V gene data show CDR1 as MNHNS and CDR2 as SASEGT.

The chain joins TRBV25-1 to TRBJ2-6; D is unresolved. The CDR3 length is 17 residues. V was pared by 1 base and J by 2 bases, with 12 bases between. Germline loops: CDR1 MGHDK, CDR2 SYGVNS. This CDR3 reads CASSESRSVPGANVLTF. CDR3 nucleotide sequence: TGTGCCAGCAGTGAATCTAGATCTGTCCCTGGGGCCAACGTCCTGACTTTC.

The chain recombines TRBV6-4 with TRBJ2-3; D is perhaps TRBD2 (5 bases). The V gene's germline CDR1 is MRHNA and CDR2 SNTAGT. V lost 0 bases to trimming and J lost 7 bases, with 20 bases between them. The CDR3 contains 17 residues. The CDR3 region has the DNA TGTGCCAGCAGTGACTCGAGGGTTTGGGATATTGGTTATACGCAGTATTTT. Protein product: CASSDSRVWDIGYTQYF.

The chain couples TRBV30 to TRBJ2-1, with 10 positions matching TRBD2. Trimming at V came to 4 bases and at J to 9 bases, leaving 12 bases not matched to a gene. Germline CDR1 and CDR2: GTSNPN and SVGIG (reference sequence). There are 15 residues in the CDR3. CDR3 amino acids: CAWTSGGVLSGEQFF. Here the CDR3 DNA reads TGTGCCTGGACCAGCGGGGGGGTTCTGTCAGGTGAGCAGTTCTTC. Using reference TRBV30 and TRBJ2-1 for the parts outside the CDR3, the full variable domain is SQTIHQWPATLVQPVGSPLSLECTVEGTSNPNLYWYRQAAGRGLQLLFYSVGIGQISSEVPQNLSASRPQDRQFILSSKKLLLSDSGFYLCAWTSGGVLSGEQFFGPGTRLTVL.

The CDR3 DNA is TGTGCCAGCAGAACCGGGACAGGGGCAGGAAACACCATATATTTT. Translating gives CASRTGTGAGNTIYF. V and J are TRBV28 and TRBJ1-3; TRBD1 aligns across 10 bases. V trimming: 6 bases; J trimming: 4 bases; junction bases outside the gene matches: 6. The germline V gene encodes CDR1 MDHEN and CDR2 SYDVKM. This CDR3 comprises 15 residues.

This clone was observed a few times. The chain employs TRBV2 and TRBJ2-5; 8 positions agree with TRBD2. The V segment lost 8 bases and the J segment 3 bases; nucleotides outside the gene matches: 8. The V gene's germline CDR1 is SNHLY and CDR2 FYNNEI. This CDR3 contains 14 residues. The CDR3: CASRKFSGEETQYF. The CDR3 DNA is TGTGCCAGCCGAAAATTTAGCGGGGAAGAGACCCAGTACTTC.

This chain joins TRBV10-1 and TRBJ2-3; D gene uncertain. Germline V CDR1 and CDR2: WNHNN, SYGVQD (reference sequence). V was trimmed by 0 bases and J by 3 bases, leaving 7 bases between them. This CDR3 is 14 amino acids long. This CDR3 reads CASSESLATDTQYF. The CDR3 DNA is TGCGCCAGCAGTGAGTCCTTAGCTACAGATACGCAGTATTTT.

J is TRBJ2-5 and V is TRBV4-3, with unresolved D. CDR1 is LGHNA, CDR2 YSLEER, per germline. The CDR3 spans 13 residues. V gave up 4 bases and J gave up 5 bases, with 11 bases separating them. The CDR3 DNA sequence: TGCGCCAGCAGCCTTGATGTTCGGGAGACCCAGTACTTC. Amino acid sequence: CASSLDVRETQYF.

The gene calls are TRBV30 and TRBJ1-5, with 10 bases identical to TRBD1. CDR3 length: 13 residues. The V gene's germline CDR1 is GTSNPN and CDR2 SVGIG (reference sequence). Trimming cost V 5 bases and J 5 bases; bases outside gene matches: 3. The CDR3 sequence: CAWDRGRDQPQHF. In nucleotides, the CDR3 is TGTGCCTGGGACAGGGGGCGAGATCAGCCCCAGCATTTT.

This chain joins TRBV6-6 and TRBJ1-5; D might be TRBD1 (5 bases). V was cut by 6 bases and J by 6 bases, with 15 bases left in between. The CDR3 has 14 amino acids. Germline loops: CDR1 MNHNY, CDR2 SVGAGI (reference sequence). CDR3 in DNA: TGTGCCAGCAGCCCCACGGGGGACCCTCAGCCCCAGCATTTT. Its translation is CASSPTGDPQPQHF.

The gene calls are TRBV11-1 and TRBJ1-1; the match to TRBD1 covers 8 bases. CDR3 length equals 17 residues. Germline loops: CDR1 SGHAT, CDR2 FQDESV (reference sequence). Trimming at V came to 1 base and at J to 5 bases, leaving 12 bases not matched to a gene. The CDR3 sequence: CASSLGRTGSDRTEAFF. The CDR3 nucleotides are TGTGCCAGCAGCTTAGGAAGGACAGGGTCTGATAGGACTGAAGCTTTCTTT. The full variable domain, completed using reference TRBV11-1 and TRBJ1-1, is EAEVAQSPRYKITEKSQAVAFWCDPISGHATLYWYRQILGQGPELLVQFQDESVVDDSQLPKDRFSAERLKGVDSTLKIQPAELGDSAMYLCASSLGRTGSDRTEAFFGQGTRLTVV.

As concerns this clone: A junction boundary mismatches the germline segment, possibly from a read error. The J gene is TRBJ2-2, the V gene TRBV10-2; tentatively, D is TRBD1 (6 bases). Germline lookup yields CDR1 WSHSY and CDR2 SAAADI. The CDR3 covers 15 residues. CDR3 sequence (DNA): TGCGCCAGCAGTGAGACCAGGACAGAGTCCGGAGAGCTGTTTTTT. Its protein product is CASSETRTESGELFF.

This clone was counted a few times. The CDR3 loop reads CASSTQAGTSGNTIYF. CDR3 DNA sequence: TGTGCCAGCAGCACTCAAGCAGGGACTTCTGGAAACACCATATATTTT. The V and J genes are TRBV9 and TRBJ1-3; tentative D call: TRBD1 (5 bases). The germline CDR1 and CDR2 sequences are SGDLS and YYNGEE. Trimming took off 4 bases at V and 1 base at J, with 15 bases between the two ends. The CDR3 consists of 16 residues.